These 16 T cell receptor beta chains were all obtained from the same sample, sequenced in a study of shared clonotypes between healthy human individuals. Clones were sequenced by immunoSEQ multiplex PCR, and TCRdb holds only the in-frame ones, with some missing. Of 110,000 or so clones in the sample, 55% to 80% are singletons; the top ten hold 20% to 25%. Sequencing used memory CD8+ T cells sorted from blood. Subset here: CD45RO+ cells pooled with CCR7-negative TemRA cells. These receptors were collected from a woman aged 25-40 years in good health.

CDR3 sequence reads: CASTLALGAEQYF. The CDR3 DNA follows: TGTGCCAGTACTCTAGCGCTTGGGGCCGAGCAGTACTTC. V gene TRBV19 combines with J gene TRBJ2-7, with a weak D call TRBD2 (6 bases). The CDR3 runs to 13 residues. V was shortened by 7 bases and J by 6 bases, with 16 bases between the two germline ends. CDR1 is LNHDA, CDR2 SQIVND, per germline (reference sequence).

A few counts support this clone. The gene calls are TRBV2 and TRBJ1-1; no clear D gene. Germline CDR1 SNHLY, CDR2 FYNNEI. The CDR3 is 12 residues long. V lost 8 bases to trimming and J lost 6 bases, with 13 bases between them. The DNA for the CDR3 is TGTGCCAGCTTAAGACAATTCCCTGAAGCTTTCTTT. The encoded protein is CASLRQFPEAFF.

The chain couples TRBV5-8 to TRBJ1-1; D might be TRBD1 (5 bases). Trimming removed 2 bases from V and 6 bases from J, with 17 bases in between. This CDR3 spans 15 amino acids. The germline V gene encodes CDR1 SGHTS and CDR2 YDEGEE. The CDR3: CASSFRDFLSAEAFF. The CDR3 DNA follows: TGTGCCAGCAGCTTTAGGGACTTTCTGAGCGCTGAAGCTTTCTTT.

This clone was observed once. The gene calls are TRBV6-1 and TRBJ2-1, with 13 bases that match TRBD2. Germline trimming cut 3 bases from V and 6 bases from J; bases unmatched to any gene: 8. Germline CDR1 is MNHNS and CDR2 is SASEGT. The CDR3 has 17 residues. This CDR3 is CASSDLIGTSGTNEQFF. CDR3 sequence (DNA): TGTGCCAGCAGTGATCTTATAGGGACTAGCGGGACCAATGAGCAGTTCTTC.

There are a few counts of this clone. This chain uses TRBV28 with TRBJ2-3; D gene uncertain. V lost 0 bases to trimming and J lost 5 bases, with 12 bases between them. Per the germline V gene, CDR1 is MDHEN and CDR2 is SYDVKM. The length of the CDR3 is 15 residues. CDR3 coding DNA: TGTGCCAGCAGTTTATGGTCTTCCTCCAGAGATACGCAGTATTTT. It yields the protein CASSLWSSSRDTQYF.

The genes are TRBV29-1 and TRBJ1-3; TRBD1 is a possible D gene (5 bases). Trimming took off 5 bases at V and 0 bases at J, with 14 bases between the two ends. The CDR3 extends over 15 amino acids. The V gene's germline CDR1 is SQVTM and CDR2 ANQGSEA. The CDR3 region is CSVQGVVHSGNTIYF. Here the CDR3 DNA reads TGCAGCGTTCAAGGGGTAGTTCACTCTGGAAACACCATATATTTT. Combining the CDR3 with reference TRBV29-1 and TRBJ1-3 gives the whole variable domain SAVISQKPSRDICQRGTSLTIQCQVDSQVTMMFWYRQQPGQSLTLIATANQGSEATYESGFVIDKFPISRPNLTFSTLTVSNMSPEDSSIYLCSVQGVVHSGNTIYFGEGSWLTVV.

The chain recombines TRBV29-1 with TRBJ2-1, with 8 bases lining up with TRBD1. Germline loops: CDR1 SQVTM, CDR2 ANQGSEA. The V gene end was trimmed by 1 base and the J gene end by 2 bases; junction bases not matched to a gene: 4. This CDR3 is built from 15 residues. CDR3 bases: TGCAGCGTTGAAGTCACGACAGGGGCCTACAATGAGCAGTTCTTC. This gives the protein CSVEVTTGAYNEQFF.

The CDR3 region has the DNA TGTGCCAGCAGCCAGGTTGACGAGTCCTACGAGCAGTACTTC. Its translation is CASSQVDESYEQYF. The chain has TRBV4-2 and TRBJ2-5; no definite D call. The J call may be incorrect, as the DNA end agrees better with TRBJ2-7. Germline V gene data show CDR1 as LGHNA and CDR2 as YNFKEQ. This CDR3 has 14 residues.

This chain links TRBV6-5 with TRBJ1-2, with a tentative D call TRBD1 (5 bases). Trimming removed 5 bases at V and 8 bases at J, with 9 bases between. The germline CDR1 and CDR2 sequences are MNHEY and SVGAGI. The CDR3 extends over 11 amino acids. The chain's CDR3 is CASSEGRGYTF. DNA for the CDR3: TGTGCCAGCAGTGAGGGACGAGGCTACACCTTC.

V usage is TRBV19 and J usage is TRBJ2-3; 11 bases line up with TRBD2. In germline, CDR1 is LNHDA, CDR2 SQIVND (reference sequence). The CDR3 totals 16 residues. V dropped 6 bases and J dropped 1; count of bases not matched to a gene: 6. Here the CDR3 reads CASRDLAGGGTDTQYF. In DNA form, the CDR3 reads TGTGCCAGTAGGGACCTAGCGGGAGGAGGCACAGATACGCAGTATTTT.

J is TRBJ1-1 and V is TRBV6-5; a possible D gene is TRBD1 (5 bases). The CDR3 length is 14 residues. Germline V lookup: CDR1 MNHEY, CDR2 SVGAGI. V was trimmed by 5 bases and J by 5 bases, leaving 15 bases between them. The CDR3 DNA is TGTGCCAGCAGTGAAGGGACGGAGAGTACTGAAGCTTTCTTT. This gives the protein CASSEGTESTEAFF.

This clone was seen more than once but under ten times. Other DNA sequences in this specimen translate into the identical CDR3. The J gene is TRBJ1-5, the V gene TRBV4-1; 10 bases map to TRBD1. Germline V gives CDR1 MGHRA, CDR2 YSYEKL. The J segment lost 7 bases and the V segment lost 3 bases, leaving 6 bases of the junction unmatched. The CDR3 is made up of 15 amino acids. The CDR3 spells CASSQADRGYQPQHF. The CDR3 DNA reads as TGCGCCAGCAGCCAGGCGGACAGGGGGTACCAGCCCCAGCATTTT.

This clone was picked up many times. The gene calls are TRBV4-2 and TRBJ2-4, with 9 nucleotides matching TRBD2. With 4 bases clipped from V and 7 bases from J, the junction kept 11 bases outside the gene matches. Germline assignment: CDR1 LGHNA and CDR2 YNFKEQ. The CDR3 runs 16 residues. The CDR3 reads CASSPRGSGSINIQYF. The CDR3 DNA is TGTGCCAGCAGCCCCCGGGGTAGCGGGAGTATCAACATTCAGTACTTC.

V usage is TRBV15 and J usage is TRBJ2-7, with a weak D call TRBD1 (6 bases). Germline V gene data show CDR1 as LNHNV and CDR2 as YYDKDF (reference sequence). V gave up 0 bases and J gave up 7 bases, with 22 bases separating them. The CDR3 runs 17 residues. The CDR3 spells CATSRDQGYLAAGEQYF. CDR3 DNA sequence: TGTGCCACCAGCAGAGATCAGGGGTACCTAGCCGCCGGGGAGCAGTACTTC.

V gene TRBV7-2 combines with J gene TRBJ1-2; D is unresolved. The V end was cut by 5 bases, the J end by 4 bases, with 17 bases between. The CDR3 spans 15 residues. Germline CDR1 reads SGHTA; CDR2 reads FQGNSA. The CDR3 DNA sequence: TGTGCCAGCAGCCCTGGAAGCCATTCAATCTATGGCTACACCTTC. Translating it yields CASSPGSHSIYGYTF. The full variable domain, in which reference TRBV7-2 and TRBJ1-2 provide the parts outside the CDR3, is GAGVSQSPSNKVTEKGKDVELRCDPISGHTALYWYRQSLGQGLEFLIYFQGNSAPDKSGLPSDRFSAERTGGSVSTLTIQRTQQEDSAVYLCASSPGSHSIYGYTFGSGTRLTVV.

The rearrangement joins TRBV7-9 to TRBJ1-5; TRBD1 matches 9 bases. Per germline, CDR1 SEHNR and CDR2 FQNEAQ (reference sequence). V shed 5 bases, J shed 2 bases, and the junction held 1 base outside the gene matches. The length of the CDR3 is 14 residues. CDR3 DNA sequence: TGTGCCAGCAGCCGGGACAGGGGCAATCAGCCCCAGCATTTT. Its protein is CASSRDRGNQPQHF.